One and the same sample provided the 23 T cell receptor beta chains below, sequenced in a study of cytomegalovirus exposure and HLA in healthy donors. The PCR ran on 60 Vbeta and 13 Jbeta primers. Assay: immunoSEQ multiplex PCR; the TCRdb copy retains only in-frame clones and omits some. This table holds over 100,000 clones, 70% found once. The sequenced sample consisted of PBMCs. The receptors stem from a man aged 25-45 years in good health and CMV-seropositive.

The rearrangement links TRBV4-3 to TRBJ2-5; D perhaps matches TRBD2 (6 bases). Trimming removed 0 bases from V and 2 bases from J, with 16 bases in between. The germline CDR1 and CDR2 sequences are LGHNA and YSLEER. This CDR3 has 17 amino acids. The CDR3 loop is CASSQDSGGTAQETQYF. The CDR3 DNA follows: TGCGCCAGCAGCCAAGATTCCGGAGGGACGGCACAAGAGACCCAGTACTTC.

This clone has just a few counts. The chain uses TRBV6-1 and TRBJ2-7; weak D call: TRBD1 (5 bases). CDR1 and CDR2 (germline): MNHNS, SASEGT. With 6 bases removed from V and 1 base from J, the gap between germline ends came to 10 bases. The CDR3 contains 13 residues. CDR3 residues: CASSHRLSYEQYF. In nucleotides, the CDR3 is TGTGCCAGCAGCCACAGGTTATCCTACGAGCAGTACTTC.

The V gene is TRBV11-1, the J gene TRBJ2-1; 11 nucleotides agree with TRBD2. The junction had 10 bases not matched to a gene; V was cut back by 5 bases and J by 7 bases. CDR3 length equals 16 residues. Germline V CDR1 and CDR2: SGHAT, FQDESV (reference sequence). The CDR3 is CASSAPGTSGINEQFF. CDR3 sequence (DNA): TGTGCCAGCAGCGCCCCGGGGACTAGCGGTATTAATGAGCAGTTCTTC.

As DNA, the CDR3 is TGTGCCAGCAGGCCTATGAGGGTCGTGCATGGCTACACCTTC. Amino acid sequence: CASRPMRVVHGYTF. The V gene is TRBV28, the J gene TRBJ1-2; the D is unclear. Germline CDR1 and CDR2: MDHEN and SYDVKM. The CDR3 length is 14 residues. Trimming removed 6 bases from V and 6 bases from J, with 17 bases in between.

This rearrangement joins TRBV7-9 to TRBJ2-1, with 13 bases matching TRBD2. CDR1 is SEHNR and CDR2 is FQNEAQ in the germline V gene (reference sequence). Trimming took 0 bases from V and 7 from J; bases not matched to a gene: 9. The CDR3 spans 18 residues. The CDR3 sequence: CASSLAGLAGLRKNEQFF. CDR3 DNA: TGTGCCAGCAGCTTAGCGGGACTAGCGGGGTTGAGAAAAAATGAGCAGTTCTTC.

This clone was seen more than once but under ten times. The CDR3 is CSVEKARGVNEQFF. Written as DNA, the CDR3 is TGCAGCGTTGAGAAGGCAAGAGGTGTGAATGAGCAGTTCTTC. J is TRBJ2-1 and V is TRBV29-1; no reliable D call. Germline lookup yields CDR1 SQVTM and CDR2 ANQGSEA. The germline V and J ends were trimmed by 3 bases and 7 bases, with 16 bases remaining between them. This CDR3 is built from 14 residues.

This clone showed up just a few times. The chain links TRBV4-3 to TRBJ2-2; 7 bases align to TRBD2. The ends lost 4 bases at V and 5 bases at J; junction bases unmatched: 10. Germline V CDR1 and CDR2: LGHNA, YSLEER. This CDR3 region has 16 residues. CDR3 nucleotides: TGCGCCAGCAGCCCCGAGGCGGGGGTCGGGACCGGGGAGCTGTTTTTT. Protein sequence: CASSPEAGVGTGELFF.

CDR3 residues: CASSVVGSGEGPYNEQFF. In DNA, the CDR3 is TGTGCCAGCAGCGTAGTGGGTAGCGGGGAGGGTCCATACAATGAGCAGTTCTTC. The V call is TRBV9, the J call TRBJ2-1, with TRBD2 matching 8 bases. The V segment lost 0 bases and the J segment 4 bases; nucleotides outside the gene matches: 12. The CDR3 length is 18 residues. Per germline, CDR1 SGDLS and CDR2 YYNGEE.

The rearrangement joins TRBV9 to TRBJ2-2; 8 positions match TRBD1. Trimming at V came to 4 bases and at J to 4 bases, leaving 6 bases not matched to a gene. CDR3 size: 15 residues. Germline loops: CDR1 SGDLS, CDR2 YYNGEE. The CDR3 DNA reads TGTGCCAGCAGCCAGCTTGGGACAGGCACCGGGGAGCTGTTTTTT. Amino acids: CASSQLGTGTGELFF.

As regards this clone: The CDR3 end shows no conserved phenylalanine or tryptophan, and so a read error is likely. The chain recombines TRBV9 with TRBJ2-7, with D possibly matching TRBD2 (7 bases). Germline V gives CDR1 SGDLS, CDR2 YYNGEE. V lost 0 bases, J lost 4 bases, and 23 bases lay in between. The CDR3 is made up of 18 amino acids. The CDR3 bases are TGTGCCAGCAGCGTAGGCGGGTACAGGGAGGGGGTAGGGTACGAGCAGTACGCC. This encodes CASSVGGYREGVGYEQYA.

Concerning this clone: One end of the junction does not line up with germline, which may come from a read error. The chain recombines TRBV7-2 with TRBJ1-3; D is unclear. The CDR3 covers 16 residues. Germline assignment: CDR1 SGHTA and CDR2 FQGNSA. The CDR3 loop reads CASSARRTDSGDTIYF. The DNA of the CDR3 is TGTGCCAGCAGCGCCCGACGGACGGACTCTGGAGACACCATATATTTT. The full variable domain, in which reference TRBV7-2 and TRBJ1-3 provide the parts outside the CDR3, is GAGVSQSPSNKVTEKGKDVELRCDPISGHTALYWYRQSLGQGLEFLIYFQGNSAPDKSGLPSDRFSAERTGGSVSTLTIQRTQQEDSAVYLCASSARRTDSGDTIYFGEGSWLTVV.

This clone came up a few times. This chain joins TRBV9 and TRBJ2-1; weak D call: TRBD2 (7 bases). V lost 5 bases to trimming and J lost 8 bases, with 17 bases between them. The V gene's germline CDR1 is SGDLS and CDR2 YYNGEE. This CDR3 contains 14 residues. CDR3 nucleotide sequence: TGTGCCAGCAGTTGGGGGGGGCAAGGGGATGAGCAGTTCTTC. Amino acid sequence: CASSWGGQGDEQFF. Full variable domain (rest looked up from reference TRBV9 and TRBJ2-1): DSGVTQTPKHLITATGQRVTLRCSPRSGDLSVYWYQQSLDQGLQFLIQYYNGEERAKGNILERFSAQQFPDLHSELNLSSLELGDSALYFCASSWGGQGDEQFFGPGTRLTVL.

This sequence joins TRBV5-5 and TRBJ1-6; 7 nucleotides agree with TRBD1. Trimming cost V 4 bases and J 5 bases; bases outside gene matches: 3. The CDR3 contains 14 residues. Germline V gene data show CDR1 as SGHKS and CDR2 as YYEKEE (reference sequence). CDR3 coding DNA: TGTGCCAGCAGCCGACAGGGAAATAATTCACCCCTCCACTTT. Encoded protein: CASSRQGNNSPLHF.

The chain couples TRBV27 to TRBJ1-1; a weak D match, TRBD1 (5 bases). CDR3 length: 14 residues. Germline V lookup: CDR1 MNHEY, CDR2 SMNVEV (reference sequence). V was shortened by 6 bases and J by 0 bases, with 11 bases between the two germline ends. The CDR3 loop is CASRPDRLNTEAFF. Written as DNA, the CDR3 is TGTGCCAGCAGGCCTGACAGATTGAACACTGAAGCTTTCTTT.

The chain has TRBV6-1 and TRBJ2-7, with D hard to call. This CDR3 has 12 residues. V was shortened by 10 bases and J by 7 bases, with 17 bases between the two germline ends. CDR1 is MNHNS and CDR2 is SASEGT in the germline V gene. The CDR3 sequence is CAIQNVAPEQYV. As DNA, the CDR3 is TGTGCCATCCAGAACGTGGCGCCGGAGCAGTACGTC.

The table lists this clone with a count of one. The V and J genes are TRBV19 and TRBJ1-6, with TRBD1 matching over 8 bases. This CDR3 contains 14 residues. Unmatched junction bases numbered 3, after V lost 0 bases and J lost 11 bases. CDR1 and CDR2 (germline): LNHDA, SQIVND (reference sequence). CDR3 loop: CASSIDRGRTPLHF. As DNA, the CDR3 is TGTGCCAGTAGTATAGACAGGGGGCGAACACCCCTCCACTTT.

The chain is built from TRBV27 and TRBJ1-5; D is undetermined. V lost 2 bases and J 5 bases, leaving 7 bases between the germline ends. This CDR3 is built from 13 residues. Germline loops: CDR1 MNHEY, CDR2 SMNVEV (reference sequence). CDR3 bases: TGTGCCAGCAGTTTAGGGCTCTATCAGCCCCAGCATTTT. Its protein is CASSLGLYQPQHF.

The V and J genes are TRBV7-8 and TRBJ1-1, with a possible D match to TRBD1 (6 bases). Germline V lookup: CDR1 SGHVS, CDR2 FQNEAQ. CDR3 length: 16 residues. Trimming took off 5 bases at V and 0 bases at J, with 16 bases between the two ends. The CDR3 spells CASSLLQGFLNTEAFF. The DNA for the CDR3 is TGTGCCAGCAGCCTACTACAGGGATTTTTGAACACTGAAGCTTTCTTT.

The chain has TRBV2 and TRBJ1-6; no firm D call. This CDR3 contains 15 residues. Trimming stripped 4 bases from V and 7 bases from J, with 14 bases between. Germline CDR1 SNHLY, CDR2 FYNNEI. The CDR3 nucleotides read TGTGCCAGCAGTGGACGGGGAGGAGAAAATTCACCCCTCCACTTT. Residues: CASSGRGGENSPLHF. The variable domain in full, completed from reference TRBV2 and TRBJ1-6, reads EPEVTQTPSHQVTQMGQEVILRCVPISNHLYFYWYRQILGQKVEFLVSFYNNEISEKSEIFDDQFSVERPDGSNFTLKIRSTKLEDSAMYFCASSGRGGENSPLHFGNGTRLTVT.

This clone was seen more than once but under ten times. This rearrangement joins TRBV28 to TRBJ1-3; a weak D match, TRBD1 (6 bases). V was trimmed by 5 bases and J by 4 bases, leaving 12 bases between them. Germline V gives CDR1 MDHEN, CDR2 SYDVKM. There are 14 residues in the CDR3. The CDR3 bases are TGTGCCAGCAGTCCCCCAGGGGAAGGAAACACCATATATTTT. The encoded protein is CASSPPGEGNTIYF.

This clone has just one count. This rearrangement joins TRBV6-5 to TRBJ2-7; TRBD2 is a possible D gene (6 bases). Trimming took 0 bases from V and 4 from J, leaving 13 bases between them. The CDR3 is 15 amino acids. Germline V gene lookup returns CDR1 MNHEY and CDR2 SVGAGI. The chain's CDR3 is CASSYSGRGAYEQYF. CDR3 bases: TGTGCCAGCAGTTACTCGGGGCGGGGAGCTTACGAGCAGTACTTC.

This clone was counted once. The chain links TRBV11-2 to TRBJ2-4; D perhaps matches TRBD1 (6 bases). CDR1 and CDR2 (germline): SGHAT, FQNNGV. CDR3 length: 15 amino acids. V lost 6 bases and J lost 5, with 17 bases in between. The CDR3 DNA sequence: TGTGCCAGCAGGAGGGCAGGGGATATGGAAAACATTCAGTACTTC. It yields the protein CASRRAGDMENIQYF.

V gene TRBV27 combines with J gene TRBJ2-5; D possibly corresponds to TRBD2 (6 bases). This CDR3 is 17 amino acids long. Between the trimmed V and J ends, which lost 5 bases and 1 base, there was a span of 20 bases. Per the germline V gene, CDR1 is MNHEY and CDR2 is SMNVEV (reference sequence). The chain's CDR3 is CASSPGWAGWLQETQYF. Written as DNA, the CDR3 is TGTGCCAGCAGTCCCGGGTGGGCGGGGTGGCTCCAAGAGACCCAGTACTTC.